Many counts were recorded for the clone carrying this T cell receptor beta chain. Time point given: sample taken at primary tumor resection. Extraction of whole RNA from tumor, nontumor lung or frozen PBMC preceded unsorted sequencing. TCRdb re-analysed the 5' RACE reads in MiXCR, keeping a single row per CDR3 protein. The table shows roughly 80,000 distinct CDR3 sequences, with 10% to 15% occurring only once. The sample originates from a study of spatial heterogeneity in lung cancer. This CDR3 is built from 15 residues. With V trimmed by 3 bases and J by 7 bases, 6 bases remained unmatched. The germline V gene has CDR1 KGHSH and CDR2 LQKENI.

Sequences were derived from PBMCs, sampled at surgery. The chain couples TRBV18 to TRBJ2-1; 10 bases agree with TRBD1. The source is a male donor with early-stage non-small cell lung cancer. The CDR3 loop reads CASSPGQGRGNEQFF. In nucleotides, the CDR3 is TGTGCCAGCTCACCGGGACAGGGGAGAGGTAATGAGCAGTTCTTC.